The 22 T cell receptor beta chains below all came from one sample that was sequenced in a study of regulatory T cells in long-lasting Graves disease (dated by TCRdb to 2020 to 2022). Receptors were amplified or captured by multiplex PCR. Sequencing used an Illumina HiSeq 4000. To build TCR beta libraries, CDR3 regions were amplified by Arm-PCR using iRepertoire HTBI primers. TCRdb's own reprocessing of the public reads used fastp at Q25 and MiXCR and kept productive beta chains. Merged by CDR3 protein, the rows form single entries marked with the most common genes and DNA. The sample has about 220,000 distinct CDR3 sequences on record, approximately 16% of them singletons. The ten largest clones represent around 20% of the sample. The time point label of this sample denotes: newly diagnosed GD, antithyroid drugs for less than 3 months. For both TCR sequencing and RNA sequencing, RNA was extracted from PBMCs in TRIzol.

This sample comprised peripheral blood mononuclear cells (PBMCs), obtained at new diagnosis, from a patient treated with antithyroid drugs. The receptors here all came from a female donor with Graves disease.

The genes are TRBV2 and TRBJ2-5, with a weak D call TRBD2 (6 bases). Germline CDR1 reads SNHLY; CDR2 reads FYNNEI. The CDR3 sequence is 15 residues long. With 4 bases removed from V and 3 bases from J, the gap between germline ends came to 15 bases. As DNA, the CDR3 is TGTGCCAGCAGTGTGGGCGGGATCCCAGAAGAGACCCAGTACTTC. This codes for CASSVGGIPEETQYF.

This clonotype was recorded at least ten times. V is TRBV2 and J is TRBJ1-2; no clear D gene. V was trimmed by 3 bases and J by 8 bases, leaving 19 bases between them. CDR1 SNHLY and CDR2 FYNNEI come from the germline V gene. The CDR3 runs to 15 residues. Here the CDR3 DNA reads TGTGCCAGCAGTGACGGCCGACGCTCCAGAGGCGGCTACACCTTC. This codes for CASSDGRRSRGGYTF.

This clonotype was counted many times. The junction differs from germline at one of its ends, possibly a read error. The V call is TRBV6-2 or TRBV6-3, the J call TRBJ1-1, with D possibly matching TRBD1 (5 bases). CDR3 length: 11 amino acids. Germline V gene sequence: CDR1 MNHEY, CDR2 SVGEGT. The CDR3 loop is CASIYRGEAFF. As DNA, the CDR3 is TGTGCCAGCATTTACCGGGGGGAGGCTTTCTTT.

This clonotype showed up many times. The J gene is TRBJ1-4, the V gene TRBV12-3 or TRBV12-4, with 7 bases matching TRBD1. CDR3 length equals 14 residues. V trimming: 3 bases; J trimming: 8 bases; junction bases outside the gene matches: 6. Here the CDR3 reads CASSFKQGWEKLFF. CDR3 nucleotide sequence: TGTGCCAGCAGTTTCAAACAGGGGTGGGAAAAACTGTTTTTT.

This clonotype has ten or more counts. The J gene is TRBJ1-2, the V gene TRBV25-1, with TRBD1 identical over 7 bases. This CDR3 region has 11 residues. The junction had 4 bases not matched to a gene; V was cut back by 8 bases and J by 7 bases. Germline CDR1 and CDR2: MGHDK and SYGVNS. CDR3: CASGQVGGYTF. The DNA for the CDR3 is TGTGCCAGCGGACAGGTCGGTGGCTACACCTTC.

V and J are TRBV18 and TRBJ1-3, with TRBD1 matching 7 bases. Germline V gene sequence: CDR1 KGHSH, CDR2 LQKENI. With V trimmed by 2 bases and J by 8 bases, 6 bases remained unmatched. The CDR3 length is 14 residues. CDR3 loop: CASSPGTQGDTIYF. CDR3 DNA sequence: TGTGCCAGCTCACCAGGAACCCAGGGGGACACCATATATTTT. The full variable domain, completed using reference TRBV18 and TRBJ1-3, is NAGVMQNPRHLVRRRGQEARLRCSPMKGHSHVYWYRQLPEEGLKFMVYLQKENIIDESGMPKERFSAEFPKEGPSILRIQQVVRGDSAAYFCASSPGTQGDTIYFGEGSWLTVV.

This clonotype was seen ten or more times. The genes are TRBV7-2 and TRBJ2-3, with 7 positions matching TRBD2. CDR1 and CDR2 from the germline V gene are SGHTA and FQGNSA. The CDR3 has 15 amino acids. Losses at the gene ends were 7 bases for V and 4 bases for J; bases not matched to a gene: 11. The CDR3 DNA reads as TGTGCCAGCACCTTCGGGGGGATTCTTTCAGATACGCAGTATTTT. Its translation: CASTFGGILSDTQYF.

This clonotype was recorded many times. The chain carries TRBV20-1 and TRBJ2-1; TRBD2 matches at 7 bases. The CDR3 consists of 15 residues. Germline V gene sequence: CDR1 DFQATT, CDR2 SNEGSKA (reference sequence). The J segment lost 6 bases and the V segment lost 0 bases, leaving 8 bases of the junction unmatched. CDR3 coding DNA: TGCAGTGCTAGAGATGAGACTAGCATCGGCAATGAGCAGTTCTTC. Translated: CSARDETSIGNEQFF.

This clonotype has ten or more counts. The rearrangement links TRBV28 to TRBJ2-7, with D uncertain. The CDR3 is made up of 15 amino acids. The germline V gene encodes CDR1 MDHEN and CDR2 SYDVKM. With 7 bases removed from V and 0 bases from J, the gap between germline ends came to 16 bases. The CDR3, as DNA: TGTGCCAGCACCCCCGCCAGTAGTTCCTCCTACGAGCAGTACTTC. It specifies CASTPASSSSYEQYF.

This clonotype was observed at least ten times. The V call is TRBV19, the J call TRBJ1-6, with D hard to call. Trimming removed 3 bases from V and 7 bases from J, with 7 bases in between. Germline V lookup: CDR1 LNHDA, CDR2 SQIVND (reference sequence). The CDR3 contains 13 residues. CDR3 in amino acids: CASSISANSPLHF. CDR3 in DNA: TGTGCCAGTAGTATTTCTGCAAATTCACCCCTCCACTTT.

At least ten counts were recorded for this clonotype. CDR3 in DNA: TGCAGTGCTTTCCTCGGGACGGGCTCCTACGAGCAGTACTTC. Its translation is CSAFLGTGSYEQYF. The chain joins TRBV20-1 to TRBJ2-7, with D perhaps matching TRBD1 or TRBD2 (5 bases each). The germline gives CDR1 DFQATT, CDR2 SNEGSKA (reference sequence). The CDR3 is made up of 14 amino acids. Deletions cut 5 bases from V and 0 bases from J, with 14 bases between.

This clonotype has only a few counts. This rearrangement joins TRBV5-4 to TRBJ2-3, with 7 bases fitting TRBD1. With 2 bases clipped from V and 5 bases from J, the junction kept 2 bases outside the gene matches. The CDR3 extends over 13 amino acids. The germline CDR1 and CDR2 sequences are SGHNT and YYREEE (reference sequence). CDR3 nucleotide sequence: TGTGCCAGCAGCTTACAGGGGAGAGATACGCAGTATTTT. Encoded protein: CASSLQGRDTQYF.

This clonotype was observed at least ten times. The V and J genes are TRBV2 and TRBJ1-2; a weak D match, TRBD1 (5 bases). V was clipped by 3 bases and J by 4 bases, with 6 bases between them. Germline V gene sequence: CDR1 SNHLY, CDR2 FYNNEI. The CDR3 loop spans 12 amino acids. CDR3 sequence: CASSDRAYGYTF. CDR3 DNA: TGTGCCAGCAGTGACAGGGCCTATGGCTACACCTTC.

The V call is TRBV12-3 or TRBV12-4, the J call TRBJ2-5, with 12 bases that match TRBD1. V lost 0 bases to trimming and J lost 5 bases; unmatched junction nucleotides: 7. The CDR3 length is 17 residues. The CDR3 here is CASSLAGTGGAGETQYF. The CDR3 DNA follows: TGTGCCAGCAGTTTAGCTGGGACAGGGGGCGCGGGGGAGACCCAGTACTTC.

The chain combines TRBV7-6 with TRBJ2-7, with 13 bases lining up with TRBD2. Germline CDR1 and CDR2: SGHVS and FNYEAQ. The V and J ends lost 5 bases and 6 bases, in that order; junction bases with no gene match: 10. This CDR3 is built from 16 residues. As DNA, the CDR3 is TGTGCCAGCAGCAAACTAGCGGGAGGGCCCTGGGGCGAGCAGTACTTC. It specifies CASSKLAGGPWGEQYF.

This clonotype was found many times. The chain combines TRBV28 with TRBJ1-4; D ambiguous. Germline V gene sequence: CDR1 MDHEN, CDR2 SYDVKM. V gave up 6 bases and J gave up 0 bases, with 14 bases separating them. The CDR3 runs to 16 residues. The CDR3 DNA sequence: TGTGCCAGCAGCTTGGCAGGAGCGGCAACTAATGAAAAACTGTTTTTT. This encodes CASSLAGAATNEKLFF. The full variable domain, in which reference TRBV28 and TRBJ1-4 provide the parts outside the CDR3, is DVKVTQSSRYLVKRTGEKVFLECVQDMDHENMFWYRQDPGLGLRLIYFSYDVKMKEKGDIPEGYSVSREKKERFSLILESASTNQTSMYLCASSLAGAATNEKLFFGSGTQLSVL.

This clonotype was seen a few times. The chain couples TRBV10-2 to TRBJ1-1, with D perhaps matching TRBD1 (5 bases). Germline values: CDR1 WSHSY, CDR2 SAAADI. V lost 5 bases and J lost 1, with 11 bases in between. CDR3 size: 14 residues. The CDR3 nucleotides are TGCGCCAGCAGTAACATTGACAGGAACACTGAAGCTTTCTTT. It codes for CASSNIDRNTEAFF.

There are a few counts of this clonotype. This clone may be a read error of a much larger clone one base away. The rearrangement links TRBV7-3 to TRBJ1-1, with D possibly matching TRBD1 (5 bases). This CDR3 is built from 14 residues. CDR1 is SGHTA and CDR2 is FQGTGA in the germline V gene. V was clipped by 5 bases and J by 4 bases, with 14 bases between them. The DNA for the CDR3 is TGTGCCAGCAGCCCAGGGATCTCGAGCACTGAAGCTTTCTTT. Translating it yields CASSPGISSTEAFF.

This clonotype was seen repeatedly, ten times or more. The rearrangement links TRBV20-1 to TRBJ1-6, with 8 bases fitting TRBD1. CDR1 and CDR2 (germline): DFQATT, SNEGSKA (reference sequence). With 3 bases clipped from V and 4 bases from J, the junction kept 2 bases outside the gene matches. CDR3 length: 14 amino acids. The CDR3 DNA reads as TGCAGTGCTAGGGACAGGGTGTATAATTCACCCCTCCACTTT. Amino acids: CSARDRVYNSPLHF.

Many counts were recorded for this clonotype. The V and J genes are TRBV6-5 and TRBJ1-1, with a weak D call TRBD1 (6 bases). Germline CDR1 and CDR2: MNHEY and SVGAGI. The CDR3 has 15 amino acids. V was cut by 4 bases and J by 3 bases, with 15 bases left in between. This chain's CDR3 is CASSFGGAEDTEAFF. The CDR3 DNA reads as TGTGCCAGCAGTTTTGGGGGGGCGGAGGACACTGAAGCTTTCTTT.

This clonotype was seen repeatedly, ten times or more. The chain joins TRBV12-3 or TRBV12-4 to TRBJ2-3; unclear D gene. V was trimmed by 3 bases and J by 2 bases, leaving 3 bases between them. This CDR3 region has 12 residues. CDR3 sequence reads: CASSFPTDTQYF. The CDR3 DNA follows: TGTGCCAGCAGTTTTCCCACAGATACGCAGTATTTT.

This clonotype was detected many times. The rearrangement uses TRBV6-1 and TRBJ1-2, with 7 bases matching TRBD1. Germline CDR1 MNHNS, CDR2 SASEGT. The junction had 6 bases not matched to a gene; V was cut back by 5 bases and J by 3 bases. The CDR3 length is 14 residues. The CDR3 protein is CASSHDGTDYGYTF. In DNA form, the CDR3 reads TGTGCCAGCAGTCACGACGGGACAGACTATGGCTACACCTTC.